The clone carrying this T cell receptor beta chain has only a few counts. Its antigen is undetermined. One end of the junction is discordant with germline, which a read error may explain. The sample comes from a study of CD8+ T cells in alopecia areata. Study-level findings and limits: Clonality was higher in lesional than normal scalp, especially in alopecia totalis/universalis.

The length of the CDR3 is 15 residues. Germline CDR1 is LGHNA and CDR2 is YNFKEQ. Treatment noted: oral pan-JAK inhibitor, 5-10 mg twice daily. Sequencing used cDNA as its template, made by extracting RNA and reverse transcribing it. Here immunoSEQ multiplex PCR was the method, and the copy in TCRdb shows in-frame clones only, minus some. The table shows about 190,000 clones, with around 65% occurring only once. The rearrangement joins TRBV4-2 to TRBJ1-5; tentatively, D is TRBD1 (6 bases). This receptor was obtained from a human donor with alopecia areata. The sample consisted of CD4+ T cells sorted from blood, taken at week 4, from a patient treated with tofacitinib. The CDR3: CAISEFQGSNQPQHF. Here the CDR3 DNA reads TGTGCCATCAGCGAATTTCAGGGGAGCAATCAGCCCCAGCATTTT.